These T cell receptor beta chains were read from a single sample in a study of PD-1 blockade in classical Hodgkin lymphoma. Sequencing was performed with immunoSEQ multiplex PCR; in TCRdb, only in-frame clones are kept and a portion is missing. The sample contains some 96,000 clones, 81% of which appear only once. This specimen was peripheral blood mononuclear cells (PBMCs), taken before the second cycle of nivolumab. The source of these receptors is a human donor with classical Hodgkin lymphoma. CDR3s include the opening cysteine and the closing phenylalanine or tryptophan. Each record gives: V gene, J gene, D gene, clone size, CDR3 protein, CDR3 DNA. A D gene is named only where the DNA matches it firmly. A row's size may be missing; if present it is once, few, many or a size class.

>TRBV10-3|TRBJ1-1|NA|NA
CAISEDGSQVEAFF
TGTGCCATCAGTGAGGACGGGTCCCAGGTTGAAGCTTTCTTT
>TRBV10-3|TRBJ2-1|NA|NA
CAIGGGNEQFF
TGTGCCATCGGTGGGGGGAATGAGCAGTTCTTC
>TRBV18|TRBJ2-6|NA|NA
CASSPPGANVLTF
TGTGCCAGCTCACCACCTGGGGCCAACGTCCTGACTTTC
>TRBV5-4|TRBJ1-2|NA|NA
CASSPGVDYGYTF
TGTGCCAGCAGCCCAGGGGTTGACTATGGCTACACCTTC
>TRBV6-5|TRBJ1-1|NA|NA
CASSYSTAGVGEAFF
TGTGCCAGCAGTTACTCGACAGCAGGGGTGGGTGAAGCTTTCTTT
>TRBV6-5|TRBJ2-7|NA|NA
CASREQGVGYEQYF
TGTGCCAGCAGAGAACAGGGAGTGGGCTACGAGCAGTACTTC
>TRBV14|TRBJ2-7|NA|many
CASSQQTSYEQYF
TGTGCCAGCAGCCAACAGACTAGCTACGAGCAGTACTTC
>TRBV18|TRBJ1-1|NA|NA
CASSQGGTMNTEAFF
TGTGCCAGCTCACAAGGGGGGACGATGAACACTGAAGCTTTCTTT
>TRBV10-3|TRBJ1-2|NA|NA
CAIDRDPDGYTF
TGTGCCATCGACCGGGACCCGGATGGCTACACCTTC
>TRBV7-8|TRBJ2-1|TRBD2|NA
CASSLAPAGGENEQFF
TGTGCCAGCAGCTTAGCGCCGGCGGGAGGTGAAAATGAGCAGTTCTTC
>TRBV6-6|TRBJ1-5|NA|NA
CASSYSRGNQPQHF
TGTGCCAGCAGTTACTCAAGGGGCAATCAGCCCCAGCATTTT
>TRBV5-4|TRBJ2-1|NA|NA
CASRRTDYNEQFF
TGTGCCAGCAGACGGACAGACTACAATGAGCAGTTCTTC
>TRBV25-1|TRBJ1-1|NA|few
CASSDESRQTAEAFF
TGTGCCAGCAGTGATGAGAGCCGGCAGACCGCTGAAGCTTTCTTT
>TRBV7-8|TRBJ2-1|NA|few
CASSLSRINEQFF
TGTGCCAGCAGCTTAAGCCGGATCAATGAGCAGTTCTTC
>TRBV5-1|TRBJ1-5|NA|few
CASSLVVDQPQHF
TGCGCCAGCAGCTTGGTTGTTGATCAGCCCCAGCATTTT
>TRBV2|TRBJ2-5|NA|NA
CASSLNGLDEETQYF
TGTGCCAGCAGTCTAAACGGACTGGATGAAGAGACCCAGTACTTC
>TRBV19|TRBJ1-5|NA|NA
CASNWGGQSNQPQHF
TGTGCCAGTAACTGGGGGGGTCAAAGCAATCAGCCCCAGCATTTT
>TRBV7-9|TRBJ2-5|NA|few
CASSGPDSQYF
TGTGCCAGCAGCGGGCCTGATTCCCAGTACTTC
>TRBV7-8|TRBJ2-2|TRBD2|NA
CASSFRGGPGELFF
TGTGCCAGCAGCTTTCGGGGGGGTCCCGGGGAGCTGTTTTTT
>TRBV29-1|TRBJ1-1|NA|NA
CSVESPRGTEAFF
TGCAGCGTTGAGAGCCCGAGGGGGACTGAAGCTTTCTTT
>TRBV30|TRBJ1-1|NA|NA
CAWSGGLLNTEAFF
TGTGCCTGGAGTGGAGGCCTCCTTAACACTGAAGCTTTCTTT
>TRBV7-2|TRBJ2-3|TRBD2|NA
CASSHTSGAPGNTQYF
TGTGCCAGCAGCCACACTAGCGGCGCTCCCGGGAATACGCAGTATTTT
>TRBV6-6|TRBJ2-7|TRBD1|NA
CASSLGQGAGKQYF
TGTGCCAGCAGCCTAGGACAGGGGGCGGGGAAGCAGTACTTC
>TRBV11-2|TRBJ2-7|TRBD2|NA
CASSDDWTSGSFYEQYF
TGTGCCAGCAGCGACGATTGGACTAGCGGGAGTTTCTACGAGCAGTACTTC
>TRBV28|TRBJ2-7|TRBD1|NA
CASHRAGQGDYEQYF
TGTGCCAGCCATAGGGCAGGTCAGGGGGACTACGAGCAGTACTTC
>TRBV10-3|TRBJ2-1|NA|NA
CAISEWAEVEQFF
TGTGCCATCAGTGAGTGGGCGGAGGTTGAGCAGTTCTTC
>TRBV4-3|TRBJ1-2|TRBD1|NA
CASSRTQGADYGYTF
TGCGCCAGCAGCCGAACACAGGGGGCTGACTATGGCTACACCTTC
>TRBV30|TRBJ2-7|NA|few
CAWSGQGGRQYF
TGTGCCTGGAGTGGACAGGGAGGGAGGCAGTACTTC
>TRBV27|TRBJ1-5|TRBD1|NA
CASRTGIYSNQPQHF
TGTGCCAGCAGGACAGGGATCTATAGCAATCAGCCCCAGCATTTT
>TRBV7-9|TRBJ1-5|TRBD1|NA
CASSPGGTGSQPQHF
TGTGCCAGCAGCCCGGGCGGGACAGGGAGTCAGCCCCAGCATTTT
>TRBV27|TRBJ2-2|NA|many
CASSLRAGTGELFF
TGTGCCAGCAGTTTAAGGGCAGGCACCGGGGAGCTGTTTTTT
>TRBV29-1|TRBJ2-3|NA|NA
CSATGASDKVDTQYF
TGCAGCGCAACGGGGGCTAGCGATAAAGTGGATACGCAGTATTTT
>TRBV6-1|TRBJ1-2|NA|NA
CASSEAGRGYTF
TGTGCCAGCAGTGAGGCAGGACGCGGCTACACCTTC
>TRBV29-1|TRBJ1-3|NA|NA
CSVLGTVVSGNTIYF
TGCAGCGTGCTCGGGACGGTGGTCTCTGGAAACACCATATATTTT
>TRBV7-7|TRBJ2-1|TRBD1|NA
CASSFGLGQGANEQFF
TGTGCCAGCAGCTTTGGGCTTGGACAGGGGGCGAATGAGCAGTTCTTC